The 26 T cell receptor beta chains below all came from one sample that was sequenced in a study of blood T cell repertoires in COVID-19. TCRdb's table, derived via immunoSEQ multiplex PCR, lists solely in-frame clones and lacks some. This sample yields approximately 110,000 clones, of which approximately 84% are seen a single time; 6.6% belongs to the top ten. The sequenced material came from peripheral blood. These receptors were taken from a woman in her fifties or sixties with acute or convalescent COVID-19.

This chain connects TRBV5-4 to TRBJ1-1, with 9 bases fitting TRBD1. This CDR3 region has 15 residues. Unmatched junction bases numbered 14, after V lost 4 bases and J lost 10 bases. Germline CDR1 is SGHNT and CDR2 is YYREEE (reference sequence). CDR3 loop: CASSPQTGGAGGAFF. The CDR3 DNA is TGTGCCAGCAGCCCGCAGACAGGGGGGGCCGGAGGAGCTTTCTTT.

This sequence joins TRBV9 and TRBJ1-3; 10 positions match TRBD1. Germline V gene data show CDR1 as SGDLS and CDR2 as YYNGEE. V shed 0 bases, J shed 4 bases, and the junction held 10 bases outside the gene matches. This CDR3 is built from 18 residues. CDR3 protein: CASSVEGTGVFGGNTIYF. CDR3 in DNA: TGTGCCAGCAGCGTAGAAGGGACAGGGGTCTTTGGGGGAAACACCATATATTTT.

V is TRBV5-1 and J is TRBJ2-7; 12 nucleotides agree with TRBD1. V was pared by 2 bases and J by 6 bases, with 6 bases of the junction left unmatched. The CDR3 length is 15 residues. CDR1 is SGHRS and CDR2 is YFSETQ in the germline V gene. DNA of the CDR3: TGCGCCAGCAGCTTTGGGGACAGGGGGCCGGGCGAGCAGTACTTC. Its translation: CASSFGDRGPGEQYF.

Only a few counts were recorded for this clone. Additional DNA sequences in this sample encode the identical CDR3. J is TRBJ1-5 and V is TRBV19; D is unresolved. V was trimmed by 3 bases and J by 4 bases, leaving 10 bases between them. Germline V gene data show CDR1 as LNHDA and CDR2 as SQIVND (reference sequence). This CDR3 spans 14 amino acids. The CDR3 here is CASSIGDYNQPQHF. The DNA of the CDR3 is TGTGCCAGTAGTATTGGAGACTATAATCAGCCCCAGCATTTT.

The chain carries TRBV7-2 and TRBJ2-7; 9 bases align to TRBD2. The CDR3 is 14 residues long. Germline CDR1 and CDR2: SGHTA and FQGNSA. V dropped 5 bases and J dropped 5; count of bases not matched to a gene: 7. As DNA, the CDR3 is TGTGCCAGCAGCCCACGACTAGCGGTGGACGAGCAGTACTTC. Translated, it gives CASSPRLAVDEQYF.

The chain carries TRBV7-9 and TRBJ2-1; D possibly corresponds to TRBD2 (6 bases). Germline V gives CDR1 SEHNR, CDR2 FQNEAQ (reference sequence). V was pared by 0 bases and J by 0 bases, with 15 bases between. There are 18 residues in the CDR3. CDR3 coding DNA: TGTGCCAGCAGCTTAGCTGATCGAGGCGGGGACTCCTACAATGAGCAGTTCTTC. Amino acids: CASSLADRGGDSYNEQFF.

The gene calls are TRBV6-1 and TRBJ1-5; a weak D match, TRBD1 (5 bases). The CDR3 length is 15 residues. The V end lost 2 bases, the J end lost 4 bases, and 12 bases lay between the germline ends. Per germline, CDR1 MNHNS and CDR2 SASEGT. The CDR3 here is CASSESGAANQPQHF. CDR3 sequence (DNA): TGTGCCAGCAGTGAAAGTGGGGCAGCGAATCAGCCCCAGCATTTT.

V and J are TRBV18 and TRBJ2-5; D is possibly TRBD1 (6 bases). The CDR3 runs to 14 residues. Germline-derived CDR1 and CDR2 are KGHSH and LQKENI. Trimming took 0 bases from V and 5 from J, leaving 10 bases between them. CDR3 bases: TGTGCCAGCTCACCACCCCAGGGGCAGGAGACCCAGTACTTC. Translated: CASSPPQGQETQYF. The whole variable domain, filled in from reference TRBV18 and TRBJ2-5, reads NAGVMQNPRHLVRRRGQEARLRCSPMKGHSHVYWYRQLPEEGLKFMVYLQKENIIDESGMPKERFSAEFPKEGPSILRIQQVVRGDSAAYFCASSPPQGQETQYFGPGTRLLVL.

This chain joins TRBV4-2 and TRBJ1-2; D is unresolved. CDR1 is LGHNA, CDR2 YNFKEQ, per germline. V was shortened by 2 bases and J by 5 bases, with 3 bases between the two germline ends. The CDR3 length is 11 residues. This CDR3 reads CASSQLYGYTF. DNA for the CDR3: TGTGCCAGCAGCCAACTATATGGCTACACCTTC.

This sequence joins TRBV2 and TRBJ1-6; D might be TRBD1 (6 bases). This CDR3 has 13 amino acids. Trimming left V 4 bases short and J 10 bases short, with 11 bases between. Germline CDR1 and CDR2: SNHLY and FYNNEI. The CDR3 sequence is CASSATGQSPLHF. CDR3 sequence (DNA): TGTGCCAGCAGTGCCACAGGGCAATCACCCCTCCACTTT.

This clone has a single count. The CDR3 DNA sequence: TGTGCCAGCTCACCACCGAACAGTCTCTCTGGAAACACCATATATTTT. Translated: CASSPPNSLSGNTIYF. J is TRBJ1-3 and V is TRBV18, with D hard to call. The CDR3 contains 16 residues. Per germline, CDR1 KGHSH and CDR2 LQKENI. Trimming left V 0 bases short and J 0 bases short, with 9 bases between.

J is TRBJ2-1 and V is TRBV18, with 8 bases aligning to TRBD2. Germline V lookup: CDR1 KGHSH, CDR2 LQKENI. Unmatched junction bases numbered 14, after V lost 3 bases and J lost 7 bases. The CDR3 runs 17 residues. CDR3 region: CASSPQRPTGGNNEQFF. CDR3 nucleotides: TGTGCCAGCTCACCCCAACGGCCGACGGGGGGGAATAATGAGCAGTTCTTC.

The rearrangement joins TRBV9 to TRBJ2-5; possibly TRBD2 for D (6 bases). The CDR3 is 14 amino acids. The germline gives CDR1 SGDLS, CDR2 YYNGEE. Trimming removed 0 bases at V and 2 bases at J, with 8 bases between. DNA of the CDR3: TGTGCCAGCAGCGTAGCTGGAGGGCAAGAGACCCAGTACTTC. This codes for CASSVAGGQETQYF.

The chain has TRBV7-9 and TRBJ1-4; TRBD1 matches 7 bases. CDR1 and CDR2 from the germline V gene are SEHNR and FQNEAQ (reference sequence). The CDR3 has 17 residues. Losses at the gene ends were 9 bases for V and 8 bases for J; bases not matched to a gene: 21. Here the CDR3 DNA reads TGTGCCAGTTCCCCCGGCGCGGCAGGGGGACACCTAGAAAAACTGTTTTTT. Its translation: CASSPGAAGGHLEKLFF. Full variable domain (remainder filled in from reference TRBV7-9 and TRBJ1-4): DTGVSQNPRHKITKRGQNVTFRCDPISEHNRLYWYRQTLGQGPEFLTYFQNEAQLEKSRLLSDRFSAERPKGSFSTLEIQRTEQGDSAMYLCASSPGAAGGHLEKLFFGSGTQLSVL.

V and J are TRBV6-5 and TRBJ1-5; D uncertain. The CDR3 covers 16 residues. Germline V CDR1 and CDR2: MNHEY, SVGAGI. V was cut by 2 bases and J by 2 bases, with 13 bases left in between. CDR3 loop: CASSYILTSGNQPQHF. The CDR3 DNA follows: TGTGCCAGCAGTTACATCCTAACGTCGGGCAATCAGCCCCAGCATTTT.

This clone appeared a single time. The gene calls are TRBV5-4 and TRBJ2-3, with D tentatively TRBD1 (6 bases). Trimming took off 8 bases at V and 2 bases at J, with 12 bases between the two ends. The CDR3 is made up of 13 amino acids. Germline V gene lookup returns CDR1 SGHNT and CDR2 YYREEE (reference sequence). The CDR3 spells CASQGSITDTQYF. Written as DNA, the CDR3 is TGTGCCAGTCAGGGGTCAATCACAGATACGCAGTATTTT.

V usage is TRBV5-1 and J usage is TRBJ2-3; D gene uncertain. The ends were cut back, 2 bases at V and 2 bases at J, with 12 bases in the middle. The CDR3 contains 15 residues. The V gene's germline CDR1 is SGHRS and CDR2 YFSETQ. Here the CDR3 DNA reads TGCGCCAGCAGCTTAAGTGGCAGGTCCACAGATACGCAGTATTTT. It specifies CASSLSGRSTDTQYF.

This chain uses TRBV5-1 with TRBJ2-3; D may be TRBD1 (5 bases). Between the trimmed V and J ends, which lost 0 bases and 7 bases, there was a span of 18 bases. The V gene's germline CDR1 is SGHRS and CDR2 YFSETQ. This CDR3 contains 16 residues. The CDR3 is CASSLAPTDTFYTQYF. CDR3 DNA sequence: TGCGCCAGCAGCTTGGCTCCGACAGATACCTTTTATACGCAGTATTTT.

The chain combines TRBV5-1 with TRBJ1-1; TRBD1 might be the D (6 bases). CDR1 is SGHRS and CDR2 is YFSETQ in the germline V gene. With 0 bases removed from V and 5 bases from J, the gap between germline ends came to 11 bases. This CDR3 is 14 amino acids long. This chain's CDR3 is CASSLARGKTEAFF. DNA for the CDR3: TGCGCCAGCAGCTTGGCCAGGGGTAAGACTGAAGCTTTCTTT. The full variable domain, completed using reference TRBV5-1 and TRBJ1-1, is KAGVTQTPRYLIKTRGQQVTLSCSPISGHRSVSWYQQTPGQGLQFLFEYFSETQRNKGNFPGRFSGRQFSNSRSEMNVSTLELGDSALYLCASSLARGKTEAFFGQGTRLTVV.

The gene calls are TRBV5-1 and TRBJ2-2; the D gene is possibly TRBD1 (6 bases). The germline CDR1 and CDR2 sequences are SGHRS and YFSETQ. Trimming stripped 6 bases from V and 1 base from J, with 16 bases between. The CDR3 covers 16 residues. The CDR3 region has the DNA TGCGCCAGCACCCAACCTGGCAGGGGGAACACCGGGGAGCTGTTTTTT. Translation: CASTQPGRGNTGELFF.

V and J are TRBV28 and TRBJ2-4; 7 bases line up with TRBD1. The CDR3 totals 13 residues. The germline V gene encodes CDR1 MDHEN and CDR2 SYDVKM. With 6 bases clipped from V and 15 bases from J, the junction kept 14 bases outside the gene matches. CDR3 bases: TGTGCCAGCAGGCTCCTTTCGAAGGGACAGACGTACTTC. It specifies CASRLLSKGQTYF.

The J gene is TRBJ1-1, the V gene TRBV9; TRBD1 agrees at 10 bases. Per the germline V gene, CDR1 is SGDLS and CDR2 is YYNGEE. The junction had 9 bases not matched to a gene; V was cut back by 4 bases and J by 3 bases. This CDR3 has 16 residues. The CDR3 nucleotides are TGTGCCAGCAGCACCCGACAGGGGGCGCCCCACACTGAAGCTTTCTTT. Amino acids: CASSTRQGAPHTEAFF.

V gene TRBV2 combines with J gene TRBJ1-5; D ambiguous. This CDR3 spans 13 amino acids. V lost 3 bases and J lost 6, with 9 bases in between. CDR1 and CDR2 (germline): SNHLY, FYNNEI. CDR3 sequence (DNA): TGTGCCAGCAGTGACCAGGTGGTTCAGCCCCAGCATTTT. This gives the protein CASSDQVVQPQHF.

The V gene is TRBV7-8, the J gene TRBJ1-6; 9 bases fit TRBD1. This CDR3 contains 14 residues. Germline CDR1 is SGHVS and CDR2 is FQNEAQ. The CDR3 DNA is TGTGCTACCGACCCCAGACAGGGGGTATCCCCCCTCCACTTT. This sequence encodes CATDPRQGVSPLHF.

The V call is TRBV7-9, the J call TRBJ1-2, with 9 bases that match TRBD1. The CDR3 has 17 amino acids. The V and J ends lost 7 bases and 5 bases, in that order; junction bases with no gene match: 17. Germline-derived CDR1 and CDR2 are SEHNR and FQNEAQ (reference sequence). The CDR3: CASTPPGQGILDYGYTF. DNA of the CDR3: TGTGCCAGCACCCCCCCGGGACAGGGCATTCTTGATTATGGCTACACCTTC.

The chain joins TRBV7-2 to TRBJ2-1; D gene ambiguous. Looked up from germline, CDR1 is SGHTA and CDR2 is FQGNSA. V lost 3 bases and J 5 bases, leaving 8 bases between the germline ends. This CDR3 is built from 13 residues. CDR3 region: CASSLAQDNEQFF. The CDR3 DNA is TGTGCCAGCAGCTTGGCGCAGGACAATGAGCAGTTCTTC.